This T cell receptor (beta chain) was captured by sequencing in a study of response to subunit inactivated influenza vaccine. This clonotype was observed many times. Its antigen is not known. Notes on the study in general: With each seasonal influenza vaccination, the authors suggested, few new T cells are recruited.

TCRdb re-called the RT-PCR reads through MiXCR, storing one row per CDR3 protein. The sample lists 500,000 or so distinct CDR3 sequences, 16% occurring once. Germline V gene sequence: CDR1 SGHKS, CDR2 YYEKEE (reference sequence). Losses at the gene ends were 4 bases for V and 5 bases for J; bases not matched to a gene: 2. The CDR3 sequence is 15 residues long. The sequences come from CD4+ T cells sorted from PBMCs, collected roughly 24 months after vaccination. The chain carries TRBV5-5 and TRBJ2-1; 14 bases are a match to TRBD2. The source of this sequence is a man aged 50-75 years who received an inactivated influenza vaccine. The DNA of the CDR3 is TGTGCCAGCAGCCGGGGACTAGCGGGAGACAATGAGCAGTTCTTC. It encodes CASSRGLAGDNEQFF. Using reference TRBV5-5 and TRBJ2-1 for the parts outside the CDR3, the full variable domain is DAGVTQSPTHLIKTRGQQVTLRCSPISGHKSVSWYQQVLGQGPQFIFQYYEKEERGRGNFPDRFSARQFPNYSSELNVNALLLGDSALYLCASSRGLAGDNEQFFGPGTRLTVL.